This T cell receptor (beta chain) emerged from a study of STAT5B mutations in CD4+ large granular lymphocyte leukemia. General study results and limits: 8/27 top patient clones versus 2/35 control clones were TRBV06-family. CD4-sorted patient repertoires seemed more clonal than healthy CD4+ repertoires.

The assay was run at survey level. Study processing details: Lowest detectable productive clonotype frequency was 2.59 x 10-5. Clones were sequenced by immunoSEQ multiplex PCR, and TCRdb holds only the in-frame ones, with some missing. V and J calls and clone size are given by that table; D and trimming were obtained from the DNA. The repertoire consists of around 35,000 clones, with around 63% occurring once and the leading ten covering approximately 1.6%. Details on this clone: What it binds is not known.

V dropped 4 bases and J dropped 8; count of bases not matched to a gene: 8. This CDR3 spans 13 amino acids. Per germline, CDR1 SQVTM and CDR2 ANQGSEA. This chain joins TRBV29-1 and TRBJ1-2; 9 nucleotides align to TRBD1. Sequencing input: CD4+ T cells from blood buffy coats. This sequence was found in a human donor in good health. CDR3 in amino acids: CSVVGQGTDGYTF. CDR3 sequence (DNA): TGCAGCGTTGTCGGACAGGGGACAGACGGCTACACCTTC.